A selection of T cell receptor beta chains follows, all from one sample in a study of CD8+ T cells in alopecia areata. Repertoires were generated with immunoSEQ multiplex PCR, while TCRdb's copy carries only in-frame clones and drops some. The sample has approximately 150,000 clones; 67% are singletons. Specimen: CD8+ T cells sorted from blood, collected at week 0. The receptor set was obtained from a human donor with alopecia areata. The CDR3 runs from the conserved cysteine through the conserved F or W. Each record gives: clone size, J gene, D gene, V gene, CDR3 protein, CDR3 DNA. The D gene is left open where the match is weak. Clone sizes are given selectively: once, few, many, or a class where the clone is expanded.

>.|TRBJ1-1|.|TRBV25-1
CASSLGNTEAFF
TGTGCCAGCAGTTTGGGGAACACTGAAGCTTTCTTT
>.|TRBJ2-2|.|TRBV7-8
CASSDVRELGVTEELFF
TGTGCCAGCAGCGATGTTCGGGAGCTGGGTGTCACTGAGGAGCTGTTTTTT
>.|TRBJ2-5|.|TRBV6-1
CASSGRGPLGTQYF
TGTGCCAGCAGCGGCCGAGGGCCTCTCGGGACCCAGTACTTC
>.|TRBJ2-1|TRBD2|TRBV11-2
CASTSRLAGEYNEQFF
TGTGCCAGCACCTCTCGGCTAGCGGGGGAATACAATGAGCAGTTCTTC
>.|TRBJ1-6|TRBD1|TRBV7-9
CASTETGNASLHF
TGTGCCAGCACAGAGACAGGGAACGCGTCCCTCCACTTT
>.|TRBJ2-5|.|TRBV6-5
CASSYSRGNQETQYF
TGTGCCAGCAGTTACTCTCGGGGGAACCAAGAGACCCAGTACTTC
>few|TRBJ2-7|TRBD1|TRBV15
CATSRDFPPRQGFDEQYF
TGTGCCACCAGCAGAGATTTCCCCCCGCGACAGGGTTTCGACGAGCAGTACTTC
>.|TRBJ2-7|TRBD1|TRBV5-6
CASSWDRGRYEQYF
TGTGCCAGCAGCTGGGACAGGGGTCGGTACGAGCAGTACTTC
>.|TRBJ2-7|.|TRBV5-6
CASSSSYEQYF
TGTGCCAGCAGCAGCTCCTACGAGCAGTACTTC
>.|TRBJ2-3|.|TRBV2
CASNQGLTRGTDTQYF
TGTGCCAGCAATCAGGGACTCACACGGGGCACAGATACGCAGTATTTT
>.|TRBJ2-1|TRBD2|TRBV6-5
CASRAGAYNEQFF
TGTGCCAGCAGAGCGGGGGCGTACAATGAGCAGTTCTTC
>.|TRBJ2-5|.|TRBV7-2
CASSLIVLETQYF
TGTGCCAGCAGCTTAATTGTCTTAGAGACCCAGTACTTC
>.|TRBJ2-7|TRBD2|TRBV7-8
CASSLGLAGDYEQYF
TGTGCCAGCAGCTTGGGACTAGCGGGGGATTACGAGCAGTACTTC
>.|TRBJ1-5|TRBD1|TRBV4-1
CASSQEGGGNQPQHF
TGCGCCAGCAGCCAAGAAGGGGGCGGAAATCAGCCCCAGCATTTT
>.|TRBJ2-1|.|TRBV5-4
CASSEAGSYNEQFF
TGTGCCAGCAGCGAAGCCGGGTCCTACAATGAGCAGTTCTTC
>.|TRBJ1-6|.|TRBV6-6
CASHEGADYNSPLHF
TGTGCCAGTCATGAAGGGGCCGATTATAATTCACCCCTCCACTTT
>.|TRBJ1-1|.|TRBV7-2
CASSLLTAFNTEAFF
TGTGCCAGCAGCTTATTGACAGCCTTTAACACTGAAGCTTTCTTT
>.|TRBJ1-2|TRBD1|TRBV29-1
CSVDQGADGYTF
TGCAGCGTTGACCAGGGGGCAGATGGCTACACCTTC
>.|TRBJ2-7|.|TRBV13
CASSHGSTYEQYF
TGTGCCAGCAGCCACGGGTCCACCTACGAGCAGTACTTC
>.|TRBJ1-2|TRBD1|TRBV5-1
CASSPEPGQGPNGYTF
TGCGCCAGCAGCCCGGAACCGGGACAGGGGCCTAATGGCTACACCTTC
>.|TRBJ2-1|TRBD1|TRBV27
CASTRTGQPSNEQFF
TGTGCCAGCACCAGGACAGGTCAGCCTTCCAATGAGCAGTTCTTC
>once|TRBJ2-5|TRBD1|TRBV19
CASSIGTGDKETQYF
TGTGCCAGTAGTATCGGGACAGGCGACAAAGAGACCCAGTACTTC
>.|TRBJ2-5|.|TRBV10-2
CASKTEKETQYF
TGCGCCAGCAAGACAGAGAAAGAGACCCAGTACTTC
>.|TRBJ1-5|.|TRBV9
CASSVEEETGKQPQHF
TGTGCCAGCAGCGTAGAGGAGGAGACCGGTAAACAGCCCCAGCATTTT
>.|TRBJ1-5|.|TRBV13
CASSSGGQPQHF
TGTGCCAGCAGCTCCGGGGGTCAGCCCCAGCATTTT
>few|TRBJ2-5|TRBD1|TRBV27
CASSVWTGEETQYF
TGTGCCAGCAGTGTATGGACAGGGGAAGAGACCCAGTACTTC
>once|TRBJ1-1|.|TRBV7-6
CASSLGGVSTEAFF
TGTGCCAGCAGCTTAGGGGGGGTTAGCACTGAAGCTTTCTTT
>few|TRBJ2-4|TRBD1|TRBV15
CATSRARTGGNIQYF
TGTGCCACCAGCCGCGCCCGGACAGGGGGAAACATTCAGTACTTC
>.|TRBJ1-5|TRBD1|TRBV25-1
CASSVGGPNQPQHF
TGTGCCAGCAGTGTAGGGGGCCCCAATCAGCCCCAGCATTTT
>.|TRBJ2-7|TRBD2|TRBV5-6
CASSSTSGFSYEQYF
TGTGCCAGCAGTAGTACTAGCGGGTTCTCCTACGAGCAGTACTTC
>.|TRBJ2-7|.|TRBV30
CAWSVASYEQYF
TGTGCCTGGAGTGTGGCCTCCTACGAGCAGTACTTC
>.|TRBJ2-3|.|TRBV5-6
CASSLGTYTDTQYF
TGTGCCAGCAGCTTGGGGACCTACACAGATACGCAGTATTTT
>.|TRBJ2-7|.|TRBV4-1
CASSQARGRYEQYF
TGCGCCAGCAGCCAAGCAAGGGGCCGCTACGAGCAGTACTTC
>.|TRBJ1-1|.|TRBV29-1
CSAGRLNTEAFF
TGCAGCGCGGGCCGACTGAACACTGAAGCTTTCTTT
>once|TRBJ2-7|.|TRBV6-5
CASSYSIDRPSYEQYF
TGTGCCAGCAGTTACTCGATTGACAGGCCCTCCTACGAGCAGTACTTT
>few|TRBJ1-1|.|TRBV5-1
CASSLTQGRRNTEAFF
TGCGCCAGCAGCCTAACCCAGGGACGGAGGAACACTGAAGCTTTCTTT
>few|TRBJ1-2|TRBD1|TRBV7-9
CASSGQGVGNYGYTF
TGTGCCAGCAGCGGACAGGGAGTTGGGAACTATGGCTACACCTTC
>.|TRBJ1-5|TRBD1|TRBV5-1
CASSWTGDGQPQHF
TGCGCCAGCAGCTGGACAGGGGATGGGCAGCCCCAGCATTTT
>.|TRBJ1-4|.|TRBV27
CASSFRQAGVEKLFF
TGTGCCAGCAGTTTTCGACAGGCGGGTGTCGAAAAACTGTTTTTT
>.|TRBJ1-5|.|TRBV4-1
CASSQGYDQPQHF
TGCGCCAGCAGCCAGGGTTACGATCAGCCCCAGCATTTT